Described below is a single TCR beta chain sequence and its context. Its antigen is unidentified. Profiling relied on immunoSEQ multiplex PCR, and the TCRdb table lists in-frame clones only, not all of them. The sample consists of about 27,000 clones, 70% to 85% of them appearing once. The data stem from a study of siplizumab effects on memory and regulatory T cells. Overall study findings and caveats: Naive T cells appeared more diverse than memory cells and seemed to be major alloresponse contributors. Unstimulated subsets were the mapping target of only a minor fraction of alloreactive clones.

CDR1 and CDR2 (germline): LGHNA, YSLEER. V dropped 5 bases and J dropped 0; count of bases not matched to a gene: 2. The CDR3 extends over 14 amino acids. The TCR comes from a human donor in good health. The sample comprised memory CD4+ T cells sorted from blood. The chain links TRBV4-3 to TRBJ1-1, with 8 bases fitting TRBD1. This CDR3 reads CASSTQGVNTEAFF. In DNA, the CDR3 is TGCGCCAGCAGCACACAGGGGGTGAACACTGAAGCTTTCTTT.